The T cell receptor beta chain under discussion was sequenced for a study of blood T cell repertoires in COVID-19. Study in general: Samples representing acute and convalescent COVID-19 were sourced from the United States, Italy and Spain.

Enrolled through a virtual design, the participants were between roughly 18 and 100 years of age and came from 24 US areas. Donors in Cohort 3 counted as recovered after two negative PCRs, clearance, or symptom resolution. The CDR3 is made up of 15 amino acids. Germline values: CDR1 MNHEY, CDR2 SMNVEV (reference sequence). Trimming at V came to 0 bases and at J to 4 bases, leaving 5 bases not matched to a gene. Original data processing: Nucleated cell counts were estimated from reference gene primer amplification. TCRdb keeps only in-frame clones here, not all; method: immunoSEQ multiplex PCR. Clone size and V and J calls were adopted from that table, with D and trimming inferred from the DNA. The sample lists 110,000 to 150,000 clones, 70% to 90% occurring once.

This clonotype was sampled from a man between 50 and 59 years old who had recovered from COVID-19. The rearrangement links TRBV27 to TRBJ1-2, with TRBD1 matching over 7 bases. The specimen was PBMCs or T cells enriched from blood (not recorded which). In nucleotides, the CDR3 is TGTGCCAGCAGTTTATCGGGGACAGAGTTCTATGGCTACACCTTC. This codes for CASSLSGTEFYGYTF.